This T cell receptor beta chain derives from a study of T cell responses to AZD1222 COVID-19 vaccine. Looking at the study overall: Second doses that came at about 4 or about 12 weeks were put together.

Assay: immunoSEQ multiplex PCR; the TCRdb copy retains only in-frame clones and omits some. The sample lists some 190,000 clones; around 88% were seen once. The specimen was peripheral blood, collected on day 0 of AZD1222 vaccination. This TCR came from an adult in good health.

CDR3 protein: CASSRLWDRVAKNIQYF. In nucleotides, the CDR3 is TGTGCCAGCAGTCGCCTCTGGGACAGGGTAGCCAAAAACATTCAGTACTTC. The gene calls are TRBV2 and TRBJ2-4; 9 nucleotides align to TRBD1. The junction had 8 bases not matched to a gene; V was cut back by 5 bases and J by 0 bases. Germline CDR1 SNHLY, CDR2 FYNNEI. CDR3 size: 17 residues.